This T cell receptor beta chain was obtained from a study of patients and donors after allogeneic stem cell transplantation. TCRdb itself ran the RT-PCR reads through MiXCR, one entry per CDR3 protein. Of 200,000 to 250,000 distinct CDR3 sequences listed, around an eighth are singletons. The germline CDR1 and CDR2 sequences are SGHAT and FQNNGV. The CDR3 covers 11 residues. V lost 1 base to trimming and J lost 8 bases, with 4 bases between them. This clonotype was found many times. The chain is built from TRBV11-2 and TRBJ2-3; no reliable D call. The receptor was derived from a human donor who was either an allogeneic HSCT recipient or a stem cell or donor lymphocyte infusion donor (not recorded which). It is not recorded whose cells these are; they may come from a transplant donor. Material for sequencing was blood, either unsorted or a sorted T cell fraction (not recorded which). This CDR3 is CASSLGSTQYF. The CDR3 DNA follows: TGTGCCAGCAGCTTAGGCAGTACGCAGTATTTT.